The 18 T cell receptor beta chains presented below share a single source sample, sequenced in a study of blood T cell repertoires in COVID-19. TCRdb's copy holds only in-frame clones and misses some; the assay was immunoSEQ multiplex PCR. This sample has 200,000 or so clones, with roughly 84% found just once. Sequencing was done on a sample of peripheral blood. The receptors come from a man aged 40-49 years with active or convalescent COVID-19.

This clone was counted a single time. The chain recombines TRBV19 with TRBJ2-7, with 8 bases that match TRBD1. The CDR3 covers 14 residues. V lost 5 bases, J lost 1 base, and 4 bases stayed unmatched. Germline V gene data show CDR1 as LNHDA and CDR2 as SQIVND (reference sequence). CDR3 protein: CASSPWTGSYEQYF. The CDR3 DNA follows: TGTGCCAGTAGTCCTTGGACAGGGTCCTACGAGCAGTACTTC.

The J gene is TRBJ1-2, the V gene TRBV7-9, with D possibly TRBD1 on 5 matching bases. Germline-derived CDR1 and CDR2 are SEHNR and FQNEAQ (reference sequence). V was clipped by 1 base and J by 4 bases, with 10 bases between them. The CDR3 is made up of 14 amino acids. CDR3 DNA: TGTGCCAGCAGCTTAGGGGGCAGTTCCTATGGCTACACCTTC. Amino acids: CASSLGGSSYGYTF.

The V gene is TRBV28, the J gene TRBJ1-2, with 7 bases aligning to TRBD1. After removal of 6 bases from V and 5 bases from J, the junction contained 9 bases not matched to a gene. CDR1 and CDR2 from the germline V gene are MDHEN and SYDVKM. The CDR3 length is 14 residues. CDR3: CASSLGTVSYGYTF. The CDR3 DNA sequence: TGTGCCAGCAGCCTCGGGACAGTAAGTTATGGCTACACCTTC.

CDR3 sequence reads: CASSRGQLHNSPLHF. In DNA, the CDR3 is TGTGCCAGCAGTCGCGGACAGTTACATAATTCACCCCTCCACTTT. The chain couples TRBV28 to TRBJ1-6; tentatively, D is TRBD1 (6 bases). V was trimmed by 5 bases and J by 5 bases, leaving 13 bases between them. The CDR3 contains 15 residues. The germline V gene encodes CDR1 MDHEN and CDR2 SYDVKM.

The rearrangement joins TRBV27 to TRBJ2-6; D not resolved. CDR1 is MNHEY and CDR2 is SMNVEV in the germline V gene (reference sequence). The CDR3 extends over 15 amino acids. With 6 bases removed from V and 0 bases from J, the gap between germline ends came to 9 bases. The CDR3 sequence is CASRAFFSGANVLTF. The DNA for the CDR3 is TGTGCCAGCAGGGCTTTCTTCTCTGGGGCCAACGTCCTGACTTTC.

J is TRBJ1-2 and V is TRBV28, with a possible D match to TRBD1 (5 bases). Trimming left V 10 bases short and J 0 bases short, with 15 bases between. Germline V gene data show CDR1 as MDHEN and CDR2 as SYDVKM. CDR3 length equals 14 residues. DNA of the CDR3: TGTGCCACCGACAGCCGCGAGGCTAACTATGGCTACACCTTC. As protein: CATDSREANYGYTF.

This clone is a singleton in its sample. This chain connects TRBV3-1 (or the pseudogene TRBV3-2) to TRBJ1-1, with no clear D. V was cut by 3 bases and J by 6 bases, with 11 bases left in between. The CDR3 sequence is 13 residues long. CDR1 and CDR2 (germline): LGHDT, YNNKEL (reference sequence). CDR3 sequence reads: CASSHGGMSEAFF. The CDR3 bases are TGTGCCAGCAGCCATGGAGGGATGTCTGAAGCTTTCTTT.

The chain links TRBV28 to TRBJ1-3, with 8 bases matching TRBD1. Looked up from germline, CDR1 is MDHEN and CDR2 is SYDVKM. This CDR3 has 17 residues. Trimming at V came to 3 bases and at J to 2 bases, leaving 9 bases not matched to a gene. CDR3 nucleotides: TGTGCCAGCAGTTTCCCGGGCAGGGGGCGGGCTGGAAACACCATATATTTT. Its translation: CASSFPGRGRAGNTIYF.

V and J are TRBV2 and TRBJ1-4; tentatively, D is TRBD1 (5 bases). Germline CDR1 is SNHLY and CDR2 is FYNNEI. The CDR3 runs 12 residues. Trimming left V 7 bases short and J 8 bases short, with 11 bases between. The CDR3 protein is CASKQAGEKLFF. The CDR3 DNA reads TGTGCCAGCAAACAGGCTGGGGAAAAACTGTTTTTT.

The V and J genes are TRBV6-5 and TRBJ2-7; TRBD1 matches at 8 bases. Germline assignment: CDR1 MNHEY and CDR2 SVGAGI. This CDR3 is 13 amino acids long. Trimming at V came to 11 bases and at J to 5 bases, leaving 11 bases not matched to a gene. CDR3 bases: TGTGCCCATGGGGAGACAGGGGTCCACGAGCAGTACTTC. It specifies CAHGETGVHEQYF.

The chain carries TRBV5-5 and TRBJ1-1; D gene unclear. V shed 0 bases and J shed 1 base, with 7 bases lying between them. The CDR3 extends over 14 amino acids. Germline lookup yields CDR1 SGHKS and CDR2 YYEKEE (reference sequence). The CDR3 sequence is CASSLGQSNTEAFF. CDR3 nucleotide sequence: TGTGCCAGCAGCTTGGGGCAGTCGAACACTGAAGCTTTCTTT.

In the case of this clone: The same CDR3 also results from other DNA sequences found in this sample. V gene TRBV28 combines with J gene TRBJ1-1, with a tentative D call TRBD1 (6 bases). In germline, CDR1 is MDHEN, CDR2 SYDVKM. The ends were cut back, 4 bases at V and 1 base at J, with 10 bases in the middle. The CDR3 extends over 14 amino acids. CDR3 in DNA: TGTGCCAGCAGTTCTCCGGGACAGAACACTGAAGCTTTCTTT. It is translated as CASSSPGQNTEAFF.

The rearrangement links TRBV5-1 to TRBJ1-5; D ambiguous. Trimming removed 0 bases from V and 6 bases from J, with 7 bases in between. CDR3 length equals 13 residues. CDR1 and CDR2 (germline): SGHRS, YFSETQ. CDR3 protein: CASSLDPSQPQHF. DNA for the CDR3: TGCGCCAGCAGCTTGGACCCTAGTCAGCCCCAGCATTTT.

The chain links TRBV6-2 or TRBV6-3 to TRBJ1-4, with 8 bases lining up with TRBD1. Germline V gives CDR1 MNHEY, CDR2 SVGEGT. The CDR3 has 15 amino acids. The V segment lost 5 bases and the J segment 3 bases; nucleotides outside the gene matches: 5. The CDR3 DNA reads TGTGCCAGCAGTCTCAGGGGGCAGGCTAATGAAAAACTGTTTTTT. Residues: CASSLRGQANEKLFF.

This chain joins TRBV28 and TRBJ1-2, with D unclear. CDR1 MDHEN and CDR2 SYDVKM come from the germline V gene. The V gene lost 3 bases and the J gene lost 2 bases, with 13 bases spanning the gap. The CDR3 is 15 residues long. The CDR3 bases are TGTGCCAGCAGTTTTCGCGTTCCGCGAAACTATGGCTACACCTTC. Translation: CASSFRVPRNYGYTF.

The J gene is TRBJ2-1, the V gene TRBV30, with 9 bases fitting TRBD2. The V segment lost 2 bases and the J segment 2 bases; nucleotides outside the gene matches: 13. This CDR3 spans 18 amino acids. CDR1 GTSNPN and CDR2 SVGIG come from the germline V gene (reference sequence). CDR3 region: CAWSRLAETLNPYNEQFF. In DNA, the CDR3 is TGTGCCTGGAGTAGACTAGCGGAAACTCTGAACCCCTACAATGAGCAGTTCTTC.

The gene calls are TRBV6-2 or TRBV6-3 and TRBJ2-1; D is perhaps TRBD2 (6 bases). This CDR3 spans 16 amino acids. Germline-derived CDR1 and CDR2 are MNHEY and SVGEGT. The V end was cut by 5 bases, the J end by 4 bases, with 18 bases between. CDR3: CASSRLGNTLYNEQFF. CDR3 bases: TGTGCCAGCAGTCGACTAGGAAACACCCTATACAATGAGCAGTTCTTC.

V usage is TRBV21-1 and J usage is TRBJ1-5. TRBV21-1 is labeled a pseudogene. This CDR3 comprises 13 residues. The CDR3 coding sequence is TGTGCCAGGCGGGATTCAGGGAATCAGCCCCAGCATTTT. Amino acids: CARRDSGNQPQHF.